These 8 T cell receptor beta chains share one sample of origin, sequenced in a study of T-cell reconstitution after alpha-beta-depleted transplantation in children. Researchers prepared the TCRbeta library using unique molecular identifiers, the study reports. TCRdb processed the PCR reads anew with MiXCR; each CDR3 protein has one entry. The sample contains over 550,000 distinct CDR3 sequences, more than 9% of which appear only once. The source material was PBMCs from the stem cell graft donor, sampled from the stem cell graft. The receptors derive from a human donor who donated a stem cell graft to a child with acute myeloid leukemia.

This clonotype appeared a few times. The chain links TRBV12-3 or TRBV12-4 to TRBJ2-3; the match to TRBD1 covers 7 bases. Losses at the gene ends were 8 bases for V and 6 bases for J; bases not matched to a gene: 17. The CDR3 has 16 amino acids. In DNA form, the CDR3 reads TGTGCCAGCGACGGTGGTATGGACAGGATCCGGGATACGCAGTATTTT. This codes for CASDGGMDRIRDTQYF.

The chain is built from TRBV5-5 and TRBJ2-6; D assignment may be TRBD1 or TRBD2 (6 bases each). Trimming pared 4 bases from V and 0 bases from J, leaving 11 bases between. The germline gives CDR1 SGHKS, CDR2 YYEKEE (reference sequence). The CDR3 covers 16 residues. This chain's CDR3 is CASSIRGASGANVLTF. The CDR3 DNA follows: TGTGCCAGCAGCATAAGGGGGGCCTCTGGGGCCAACGTCCTGACTTTC.

Of note for this clonotype: Since the CDR3 does not end with the conserved phenylalanine or tryptophan, this likely comes from a read error. This chain joins TRBV7-9 and TRBJ1-2; tentative D call: TRBD1 (6 bases). The germline gives CDR1 SEHNR, CDR2 FQNEAQ (reference sequence). Trimming took off 3 bases at V and 4 bases at J, with 9 bases between the two ends. The CDR3 totals 13 residues. The CDR3 nucleotides are TGTGCCAGCAGCTTCAGGGGCATCTATGGCTACACCTAC. Translation gives CASSFRGIYGYTY.

This chain joins TRBV20-1 and TRBJ2-3; 10 nucleotides match TRBD1. CDR1 is DFQATT and CDR2 is SNEGSKA in the germline V gene (reference sequence). Trimming at V came to 4 bases and at J to 1 base, leaving 5 bases not matched to a gene. The CDR3 is 15 residues long. This chain's CDR3 is CSAKAGTGGTDTQYF. Here the CDR3 DNA reads TGCAGTGCTAAGGCCGGGACAGGGGGCACAGATACGCAGTATTTT.

This clonotype was seen at least ten times. CDR3 residues: CANTPGLGAEQYF. In nucleotides, the CDR3 is TGTGCCAATACGCCGGGACTAGGCGCCGAGCAGTACTTC. The V call is TRBV10-3, the J call TRBJ2-7; 8 bases agree with TRBD2. J lost 6 bases, V lost 10 bases, and 11 bases had no gene match. The CDR3 runs to 13 residues. Germline V CDR1 and CDR2: ENHRY, SYGVKD.

This clonotype was found a few times. The chain has TRBV29-1 and TRBJ2-2, with D maybe TRBD1 (6 bases). The CDR3 extends over 13 amino acids. V lost 5 bases to trimming and J lost 7 bases, with 14 bases between them. Per the germline V gene, CDR1 is SQVTM and CDR2 is ANQGSEA. CDR3 amino acids: CSVRTVPVGELFF. DNA of the CDR3: TGCAGCGTTAGGACAGTACCCGTCGGGGAGCTGTTTTTT.

This clonotype has more than one count but fewer than ten. The chain links TRBV7-8 to TRBJ2-2, with TRBD1 matching over 7 bases. Germline CDR1 reads SGHVS; CDR2 reads FQNEAQ. V shed 7 bases, J shed 7 bases, and the junction held 3 bases outside the gene matches. This CDR3 contains 12 residues. The CDR3 loop is CASNRQGGELFF. In DNA form, the CDR3 reads TGTGCCAGCAACCGACAGGGCGGGGAGCTGTTTTTT. The variable domain in full, with the rest retrieved from reference TRBV7-8 and TRBJ2-2, is GAGVSQSPRYKVAKRGQDVALRCDPISGHVSLFWYQQALGQGPEFLTYFQNEAQLDKSGLPSDRFFAERPEGSVSTLKIQRTQQEDSAVYLCASNRQGGELFFGEGSRLTVL.

The chain recombines TRBV5-1 with TRBJ1-5; D unclear. CDR3 size: 15 residues. V lost 0 bases to trimming and J lost 1 base, with 8 bases between them. From germline, CDR1 is SGHRS and CDR2 YFSETQ. The CDR3 coding sequence is TGCGCCAGCAGCTTGGAAGGCCTAAGCAATCAGCCCCAGCATTTT. Translation gives CASSLEGLSNQPQHF.